The 27 T cell receptor beta chains in this list originate from one sample, sequenced in a study of graft-versus-host responses after intestinal transplantation. For these TCRs, the target antigens are not known. This table comes from immunoSEQ multiplex PCR, and its TCRdb copy is limited to in-frame clones, with some not included. The table includes about 26,000 clones, roughly 80% detected once. The sequenced sample was unstimulated CD4+ T cells sorted from spleen or lymph node cells, obtained before intestinal transplant. These receptors all stem from a human donor who received an intestinal transplant.

This chain links TRBV18 with TRBJ2-3; D unresolved. The germline V gene has CDR1 KGHSH and CDR2 LQKENI. With 4 bases removed from V and 4 bases from J, the gap between germline ends came to 18 bases. The CDR3 is 16 amino acids. The CDR3 loop is CASSRQEQATSDTQYF. The DNA of the CDR3 is TGTGCCAGCTCACGCCAAGAGCAGGCGACATCAGATACGCAGTATTTT.

The chain uses TRBV10-1 and TRBJ2-3; D unclear. The V gene lost 0 bases and the J gene lost 10 bases, with 14 bases spanning the gap. Germline lookup yields CDR1 WNHNN and CDR2 SYGVQD (reference sequence). There are 14 residues in the CDR3. The CDR3 coding sequence is TGCGCCAGCAGTGAGTCGACTCGCCTGCCTGCGCAGTATTTT. Translating gives CASSESTRLPAQYF.

The gene calls are TRBV5-1 and TRBJ2-7; 9 bases line up with TRBD2. V shed 3 bases, J shed 0 bases, and the junction held 7 bases outside the gene matches. The germline CDR1 and CDR2 sequences are SGHRS and YFSETQ. This CDR3 comprises 16 residues. CDR3 amino acids: CASSSQAGGTSYEQYF. CDR3 coding DNA: TGCGCCAGCAGCTCCCAAGCGGGAGGTACCTCCTACGAGCAGTACTTC.

This chain links TRBV29-1 with TRBJ2-5; D is possibly TRBD2 (5 bases). The end of the DNA fits TRBJ2-7 better, so the J call may be wrong. This CDR3 region has 13 residues. Germline V CDR1 and CDR2: SQVTM, ANQGSEA. The CDR3 protein is CSVEQAVPYEQYF. The CDR3 DNA is TGCAGCGTTGAACAAGCGGTCCCCTACGAGCAGTACTTC.

The V call is TRBV2, the J call TRBJ2-3, with 11 bases that match TRBD2. J lost 5 bases, V lost 6 bases, and 4 bases had no gene match. This CDR3 is 14 amino acids long. CDR1 SNHLY and CDR2 FYNNEI come from the germline V gene. The CDR3 loop is CASSPGTSGDTQYF. The CDR3 DNA sequence: TGTGCCAGCAGCCCAGGGACTAGCGGAGATACGCAGTATTTT.

The V and J genes are TRBV28 and TRBJ1-2; D is ambiguous. The V and J ends lost 5 bases and 3 bases respectively, with 4 bases between them. Germline V lookup: CDR1 MDHEN, CDR2 SYDVKM. This CDR3 is 11 amino acids long. The CDR3 region has the DNA TGTGCCAGCAGTGTCTACTATGGCTACACCTTC. This gives the protein CASSVYYGYTF.

The gene calls are TRBV6-1 and TRBJ1-5, with TRBD1 matching 7 bases. CDR3 length: 15 residues. From germline, CDR1 is MNHNS and CDR2 SASEGT. Trimming removed 5 bases from V and 1 base from J; junction bases left unmatched: 5. Here the CDR3 reads CASSLTGYSNQPQHF. The CDR3 bases are TGTGCCAGCAGTTTGACAGGGTACAGCAATCAGCCCCAGCATTTT.

The chain joins TRBV18 to TRBJ2-1; 7 bases line up with TRBD2. The junction had 13 bases not matched to a gene; V was cut back by 0 bases and J by 8 bases. The CDR3 is 17 residues long. The germline gives CDR1 KGHSH, CDR2 LQKENI. The CDR3 DNA follows: TGTGCCAGCTCACCACCGGAACCCGGGAGGCGGGGCGATGAGCAGTTCTTC. Protein: CASSPPEPGRRGDEQFF.

The chain is built from TRBV12-2 and TRBJ2-3; the D call in the table, TRBD2, was not verified against the DNA. TRBV12-2 is shown as a pseudogene. CDR3 length equals 17 residues. CDR3 amino acids: CASRSRGLAGVTDTQYF. For the CDR3, the DNA is TGTGCAAGTCGCTCCCGGGGACTAGCGGGAGTAACAGATACGCAGTATTTT.

The rearrangement joins TRBV13 to TRBJ2-4, with D possibly matching TRBD2 (6 bases). Germline V gene sequence: CDR1 PRHDT, CDR2 FYEKMQ (reference sequence). V shed 0 bases and J shed 7 bases, with 10 bases lying between them. The CDR3 contains 14 residues. This chain's CDR3 is CASSLGQEGNIQYF. DNA of the CDR3: TGTGCCAGCAGCTTAGGACAGGAGGGGAACATTCAGTACTTC.

This clone appeared a few times. This chain uses TRBV5-4 with TRBJ2-6; weak D call: TRBD1 (6 bases). The germline CDR1 and CDR2 sequences are SGHNT and YYREEE (reference sequence). V lost 1 base to trimming and J lost 2 bases, with 10 bases between them. The CDR3 runs 16 residues. DNA of the CDR3: TGTGCCAGCAGCTTGAAGGGGACACCTGGGGCCAACGTCCTGACTTTC. Translating it yields CASSLKGTPGANVLTF.

The V gene is TRBV10-3, the J gene TRBJ2-1; D may be TRBD2 (6 bases). The germline V gene has CDR1 ENHRY and CDR2 SYGVKD. The CDR3 is made up of 15 amino acids. With 3 bases removed from V and 5 bases from J, the gap between germline ends came to 14 bases. The CDR3: CAISDLGRGDNEQFF. The CDR3 nucleotides read TGTGCCATCAGTGATCTGGGGCGGGGCGACAATGAGCAGTTCTTC.

With respect to this clone: Other DNA sequences in the same sample also yield this CDR3. The chain links TRBV11-2 to TRBJ2-5, with 7 bases identical to TRBD1. With V trimmed by 1 base and J by 0 bases, 2 bases remained unmatched. The CDR3 spans 15 residues. The germline V gene encodes CDR1 SGHAT and CDR2 FQNNGV. This CDR3 reads CASSLGDRDQETQYF. In nucleotides, the CDR3 is TGTGCCAGCAGCTTAGGAGACAGGGACCAAGAGACCCAGTACTTC.

The chain couples TRBV21-1 to TRBJ2-1; the table's D call of TRBD1 was not tested on the DNA. TRBV21-1 is described as a pseudogene. CDR3 length: 16 amino acids. This chain's CDR3 is CASSNLLTGENNEQFF. The DNA for the CDR3 is TGTGCCAGCAGCAATCTACTGACAGGGGAGAACAATGAGCAGTTCTTC.

This chain links TRBV7-9 with TRBJ2-3; 15 positions match TRBD2. The germline gives CDR1 SEHNR, CDR2 FQNEAQ (reference sequence). There are 18 residues in the CDR3. The trim removed 4 bases at V and 2 bases at J, leaving 7 bases unmatched. The CDR3: CASSSGTSGRPNTDTQYF. In nucleotides, the CDR3 is TGTGCCAGCAGCTCTGGGACTAGCGGGAGGCCGAACACAGATACGCAGTATTTT.

V gene TRBV5-3 combines with J gene TRBJ2-7, with unresolved D. TRBV5-3 is an ORF, with its function uncertain. The CDR3 is 13 residues long. Trimming stripped 2 bases from V and 3 bases from J, with 9 bases between. DNA for the CDR3: TGTGCCAGAAGCTTCGGAGCTAGCTACGAGCAGTACTTC. Residues: CARSFGASYEQYF.

The chain is built from TRBV19 and TRBJ2-4; 10 bases are shared with TRBD2. Germline values: CDR1 LNHDA, CDR2 SQIVND (reference sequence). The CDR3 loop spans 16 amino acids. With 5 bases clipped from V and 1 base from J, the junction kept 5 bases outside the gene matches. CDR3: CASSVSGGLAKNIQYF. The CDR3, as DNA: TGTGCCAGTAGTGTTAGCGGGGGGTTGGCCAAAAACATTCAGTACTTC.

The V gene is TRBV6-6, the J gene TRBJ2-7; TRBD2 might be the D (5 bases). Trimming pared 5 bases from V and 0 bases from J, leaving 14 bases between. The CDR3 is 15 residues long. CDR1 and CDR2 from the germline V gene are MNHNY and SVGAGI (reference sequence). The CDR3 sequence: CASSPDSTSSYEQYF. The CDR3 coding sequence is TGTGCCAGCAGTCCGGACTCTACGAGCTCCTACGAGCAGTACTTC.

The rearrangement uses TRBV18 and TRBJ1-1; D may be TRBD1 (5 bases). The CDR3 extends over 15 amino acids. V was clipped by 3 bases and J by 1 base, with 12 bases between them. The germline V gene has CDR1 KGHSH and CDR2 LQKENI. For the CDR3, the DNA is TGTGCCAGCTCACCTACGGGACGACAGAACACTGAAGCTTTCTTT. Amino acid sequence: CASSPTGRQNTEAFF.

The rearrangement joins TRBV6-4 to TRBJ2-1; TRBD2 agrees at 12 bases. The J segment lost 6 bases and the V segment lost 3 bases, leaving 6 bases of the junction unmatched. The CDR3 extends over 16 amino acids. The V gene's germline CDR1 is MRHNA and CDR2 SNTAGT. CDR3 residues: CASSESSGGARNEQFF. The CDR3 nucleotides read TGTGCCAGCAGTGAGTCTAGCGGGGGGGCCCGCAATGAGCAGTTCTTC.

The rearrangement links TRBV5-1 to TRBJ2-7, with 10 bases lining up with TRBD2. Germline CDR1 SGHRS, CDR2 YFSETQ. CDR3 size: 15 residues. The ends lost 4 bases at V and 7 bases at J; junction bases unmatched: 11. The CDR3 DNA reads as TGCGCCAGCAGCCCCAGACTAGCGGGTTGGAGGGAGCAGTACTTC. Translating gives CASSPRLAGWREQYF.

The V gene is TRBV6-1, the J gene TRBJ1-6; D is undetermined. The V end lost 6 bases, the J end lost 3 bases, and 3 bases lay between the germline ends. Germline CDR1 is MNHNS and CDR2 is SASEGT. The CDR3 consists of 12 residues. This CDR3 is CASSVYNSPLHF. In nucleotides, the CDR3 is TGTGCCAGCAGCGTCTATAATTCACCCCTCCACTTT.

V and J are TRBV9 and TRBJ1-1; weak D call: TRBD1 (6 bases). With 0 bases removed from V and 6 bases from J, the gap between germline ends came to 12 bases. This CDR3 is 14 amino acids long. CDR1 and CDR2 from the germline V gene are SGDLS and YYNGEE. CDR3 sequence: CASSVGDKRAEAFF. The CDR3 DNA reads as TGTGCCAGCAGCGTAGGGGACAAGAGAGCTGAAGCTTTCTTT. The variable domain in full, with the rest retrieved from reference TRBV9 and TRBJ1-1, is DSGVTQTPKHLITATGQRVTLRCSPRSGDLSVYWYQQSLDQGLQFLIQYYNGEERAKGNILERFSAQQFPDLHSELNLSSLELGDSALYFCASSVGDKRAEAFFGQGTRLTVV.

This clone was recorded only once. V usage is TRBV15 and J usage is TRBJ2-5; the match to TRBD2 covers 8 bases. The J segment lost 4 bases and the V segment lost 4 bases, leaving 5 bases of the junction unmatched. The CDR3 loop spans 14 amino acids. Germline values: CDR1 LNHNV, CDR2 YYDKDF (reference sequence). The CDR3: CATSNTGGVETQYF. The CDR3 DNA reads as TGTGCCACCAGCAATACGGGAGGGGTAGAGACCCAGTACTTC.

The rearrangement links TRBV6-1 to TRBJ1-2; 9 bases fit TRBD1. CDR1 and CDR2 from the germline V gene are MNHNS and SASEGT. After removal of 6 bases from V and 5 bases from J, the junction contained 4 bases not matched to a gene. This CDR3 is built from 13 residues. The CDR3 DNA is TGTGCCAGCAGGCTGGACAGGGGATATGGCTACACCTTC. Translation: CASRLDRGYGYTF.

The CDR3 bases are TGTGCCAGCAGTGGGGACAGAAATGAAAAACTGTTTTTT. As protein: CASSGDRNEKLFF. The J gene is TRBJ1-4, the V gene TRBV27; 7 bases fit TRBD1. J was trimmed by 5 bases and V by 5 bases; bases with no gene match: 2. The V gene's germline CDR1 is MNHEY and CDR2 SMNVEV (reference sequence). The CDR3 contains 13 residues.

This sequence joins TRBV6-9 and TRBJ1-2; TRBD1 matches 7 bases. J was trimmed by 4 bases and V by 5 bases; bases with no gene match: 1. This CDR3 region has 12 residues. The germline V gene encodes CDR1 MNHGY and CDR2 SVAAGI. Here the CDR3 DNA reads TGTGCCAGCAGTCGGACAGGCTATGGCTACACCTTC. This encodes CASSRTGYGYTF.